The source of this TCR beta chain is a study of beta chain features in type 1 diabetes. The entirety of the isolated RNA underwent reverse transcription, so expressed TCRB transcripts were sequenced. Sequenced by immunoSEQ multiplex PCR; TCRdb stores in-frame clones only, minus some. The profile covers under 800,000 clones, with around 16% appearing a single time and around 0.1% taken by the ten largest. Per donor, one heparinised blood draw averaged around 120 mL. This CDR3 is built from 15 residues. Germline CDR1 MDHEN, CDR2 SYDVKM. Trimming cost V 6 bases and J 6 bases; bases outside gene matches: 11.

This chain connects TRBV28 to TRBJ2-7; 10 bases agree with TRBD1. Sample: naive CD4+ T cells from blood. This TCR was recovered from a man aged 18 to 30 in good health. The CDR3 nucleotides are TGTGCCAGCAGGTTCCGACAGGGGGCTGCACGCGAGCAGTACTTC. Protein product: CASRFRQGAAREQYF.